What follows is one T cell receptor (beta chain) and its context. Data came from immunoSEQ multiplex PCR; TCRdb stores just in-frame clones and leaves some out. Counted here are around 330,000 clones, around 88% occurring once; the ten biggest clones make up approximately 1.6%. Germline V gene lookup returns CDR1 SGHNT and CDR2 YYREEE (reference sequence). This CDR3 spans 14 amino acids. V was clipped by 6 bases and J by 3 bases, with 15 bases between them. Patients of the Seattle cohort, enrolled during active infection, were followed longitudinally. The data were obtained in a study of blood T cell repertoires in COVID-19. Across the whole study: The study drew acute and convalescent COVID-19 samples from the United States, Italy and Spain. T cells, B-cell-depleted T cells, or PBMCs supplied cDNA or gDNA.

This chain links TRBV5-4 with TRBJ1-2; possible D gene TRBD1, 5 bases. The specimen sequenced was peripheral blood. This TCR came from a woman younger than 45 with COVID-19, enrolled during active disease. In nucleotides, the CDR3 is TGTGCCAGCACCCTGGGGGAGGGAGACTATGGCTACACCTTC. Its translation is CASTLGEGDYGYTF.